The sequence of this T cell receptor (beta chain) was determined in a study of PD-1 blockade in classical Hodgkin lymphoma. Study as a whole: Patients had nivolumab dosed at 3 mg/kg, delivered intravenously every 2 weeks.

Remarks on this clone: The target antigen is unknown.

Every patient was affected by relapse after autologous stem cell transplantation, while exposure to brentuximab vedotin was not uniform. The protocol was immunoSEQ multiplex PCR, while the TCRdb copy is restricted to in-frame clones and leaves out a portion. Of about 94,000 clones listed, nearly 90% are singletons. Overall study findings and caveats: With respect to the repertoire differences, their causes, possibly disease activity or prior therapy, remain undefined. Individuals initiating nivolumab under 1 year after ASCT were excluded. Newly diagnosed patients were reported to exhibit reduced baseline TCR diversity relative to healthy donors.

Sequences were derived from peripheral blood mononuclear cells (PBMCs), sampled before the second cycle of nivolumab. This TCR derives from a human donor with classical Hodgkin lymphoma.

The CDR3 bases are TGTGCCAGTAGTATAGCAACTCGGGCTTATCAGCCCCAGCATTTT. This translates into CASSIATRAYQPQHF. V gene TRBV19 combines with J gene TRBJ1-5; D is unclear. Germline CDR1 is LNHDA and CDR2 is SQIVND (reference sequence). The CDR3 loop spans 15 amino acids. The ends were cut back, 1 base at V and 5 bases at J, with 12 bases in the middle.